These T cell receptor beta chains were read from a single sample in a study of T cell clones after liver transplantation. Data came from immunoSEQ multiplex PCR; TCRdb stores just in-frame clones and leaves some out. Here the sample spans 7,500 to 10,000 clones, around 70% being singletons. This specimen was CD8+ T cells from blood, taken at the approximately 16-month timepoint. Every receptor here comes from a human patient who received a liver transplant. Some T cells could come from the graft donor. CDR3s leave out the opening cysteine and the closing phenylalanine or tryptophan.

v_call	j_call	cdr3_aa
TRBV9	TRBJ1-2	ASSVAGTNYGYT
TRBV5-1	TRBJ2-1	ASSLGTSGSNEQF
TRBV9	TRBJ2-3	ASSAQGGVGTDTQY
TRBV19	TRBJ2-7	ASSIEMGRSAYEQY
TRBV27	TRBJ1-1	ASSPTGGDTEAF
TRBV30	TRBJ1-2	AWSPVRGNYGYT
TRBV14	TRBJ1-1	ASSLTGGTEAF
TRBV6-1	TRBJ2-2	ASSAEGAGGRVTGELF
TRBV7-2	TRBJ1-1	ASSIWDSTTEAF
TRBV5-4	TRBJ2-1	ASSQGVENEQF
TRBV7-9	TRBJ1-2	ASSLGGAYGYT